Sequencing of this TCR beta chain was carried out in a study of post-analysis software for immune sequencing data. General study findings and limits: Higher frequency in patients than in controls was seen for roughly five TRBV segments, with TRBV5-6, TRBV5-1 and TRBV20-1 among them.

V gave up 6 bases and J gave up 3 bases; unmatched junction bases: 7. Per germline, CDR1 SEHNR and CDR2 FQNEAQ (reference sequence). The CDR3 length is 14 residues. Every TCR beta cDNA library bore unique molecular identifiers. MiXCR, run by TCRdb on the PCR reads, gives a single entry per CDR3 protein. The data contain hundreds of thousands of distinct CDR3 sequences, 30% of them singletons. Only a few counts were recorded for this clonotype. Its specificity is not known. This sequence was found in a girl aged 10 to 17 with multiple sclerosis. Material: blood. This chain links TRBV7-9 with TRBJ1-2; 7 nucleotides match TRBD1. CDR3 nucleotide sequence: TGTGCCAGCAGGGCAACAGGGGTGGACTATGGCTACACCTTC. It encodes CASRATGVDYGYTF.